This T cell receptor (beta chain) is from a study of T and B cells in COVID-19 patients. Overall study context: Peripheral blood came from COVID-19 patients with active infection or after recovery. Critical illness requiring mechanical ventilation or extracorporeal membrane oxygenation affected 12 of 20 active-infection patients. About 90% of the 20 active-infection patients had comorbidities associated with unfavorable COVID-19 outcome. Broader study findings: There were 2,000 to 3,000 TCR clusters exclusive to the recovered cohort, a few dozen with low generation probability.

TRB was amplified from around 250-460 ng of blood genomic DNA. On this clonotype itself: Its antigen is still unknown.

TRB rearrangements were amplified by multiplex PCR with BIOMED2 TRB-A/B primers. TCRdb independently ran MiXCR on the multiplex PCR reads; one entry per CDR3 protein. The data show 6,000 or so distinct CDR3 sequences, with around 33% seen just once and 57% held by the top ten. The ends were cut back, 5 bases at V and 4 bases at J, with 12 bases in the middle. The length of the CDR3 is 15 residues. Germline CDR1 and CDR2: MNHEY and SVGAGI. This TCR was sampled from a human donor with active COVID-19. The chain joins TRBV6-5 to TRBJ2-6, with D perhaps TRBD1 or TRBD2 (5 bases each). Specimen: blood. The CDR3 is CASSDEGTGANVLTF. CDR3 DNA sequence: TGTGCCAGCAGTGATGAGGGGACGGGGGCCAACGTCCTGACTTTC.